The 6 T cell receptor beta chains listed next were all sequenced from one sample in a study of blood T cell repertoires in COVID-19. Measured with immunoSEQ multiplex PCR; TCRdb has only the in-frame clones, and not every one. The sample shows fewer than 100,000 clones, 87% of them seen only once. Sequenced material: peripheral blood. These receptors were collected from an older man with acute or convalescent COVID-19.

The chain is built from TRBV3-1 (or the pseudogene TRBV3-2) and TRBJ1-3, with TRBD1 matching over 11 bases. The CDR3 covers 16 residues. Germline V gene lookup returns CDR1 LGHDT and CDR2 YNNKEL (reference sequence). The V gene end was trimmed by 1 base and the J gene end by 8 bases; junction bases not matched to a gene: 7. The CDR3 DNA reads as TGTGCCAGCAGCCAAGGACCGGGACAGGGGGGACACACCATATATTTT. Its translation is CASSQGPGQGGHTIYF.

The V and J genes are TRBV7-6 and TRBJ1-6, with 8 bases identical to TRBD1. V lost 3 bases to trimming and J lost 8 bases; unmatched junction nucleotides: 9. Looked up from germline, CDR1 is SGHVS and CDR2 is FNYEAQ. This CDR3 contains 16 residues. For the CDR3, the DNA is TGTGCCAGCAGCTTGACAGGGGACACTTCGGATTCACCCCTCCACTTT. Its translation: CASSLTGDTSDSPLHF.

The chain links TRBV7-8 to TRBJ1-5, with D possibly being TRBD1 (5 bases). The ends were cut back, 4 bases at V and 5 bases at J, with 15 bases in the middle. CDR1 and CDR2 (germline): SGHVS, FQNEAQ. This CDR3 is 15 amino acids long. This CDR3 is CASSSLTRGDQPQHF. In DNA form, the CDR3 reads TGTGCCAGCAGCTCCCTCACACGGGGGGATCAGCCCCAGCATTTT.

The chain joins TRBV6-5 to TRBJ1-1; 11 bases line up with TRBD1. V lost 6 bases and J lost 5; bases outside the gene matches: 8. Germline CDR1 MNHEY, CDR2 SVGAGI. This CDR3 has 15 amino acids. CDR3 region: CASRGQGDLRTEAFF. CDR3 bases: TGTGCCAGCAGGGGACAGGGGGATCTGAGAACTGAAGCTTTCTTT.

This chain joins TRBV7-8 and TRBJ2-7; D possibly corresponds to TRBD1 (6 bases). This CDR3 contains 15 residues. Per the germline V gene, CDR1 is SGHVS and CDR2 is FQNEAQ. The V gene lost 0 bases and the J gene lost 0 bases, with 9 bases spanning the gap. CDR3 bases: TGTGCCAGCAGCTTAGCATGGGACAACTCCTACGAGCAGTACTTC. Its protein is CASSLAWDNSYEQYF.

In this sample, this clone turned up a few times. The chain has TRBV5-4 and TRBJ1-2; D is unresolved. CDR3 length equals 15 residues. The germline V gene encodes CDR1 SGHNT and CDR2 YYREEE (reference sequence). The V gene lost 0 bases and the J gene lost 0 bases, with 9 bases spanning the gap. CDR3 amino acids: CASSLVTSTNYGYTF. The CDR3 DNA sequence: TGTGCCAGCAGCTTGGTTACTTCTACTAACTATGGCTACACCTTC.